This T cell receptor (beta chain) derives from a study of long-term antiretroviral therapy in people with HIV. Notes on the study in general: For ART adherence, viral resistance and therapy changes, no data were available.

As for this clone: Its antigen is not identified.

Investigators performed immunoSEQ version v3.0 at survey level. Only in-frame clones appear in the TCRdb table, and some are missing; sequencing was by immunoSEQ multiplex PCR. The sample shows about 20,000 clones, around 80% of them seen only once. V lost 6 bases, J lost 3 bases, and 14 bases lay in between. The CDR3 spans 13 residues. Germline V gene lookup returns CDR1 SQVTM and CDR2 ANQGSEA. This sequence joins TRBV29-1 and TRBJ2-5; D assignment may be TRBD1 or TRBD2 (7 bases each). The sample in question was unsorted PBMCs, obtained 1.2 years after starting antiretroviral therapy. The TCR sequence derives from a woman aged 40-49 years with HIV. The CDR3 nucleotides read TGCAGCGTCAGTCAGGGGGGGGAAGAGACCCAGTACTTC. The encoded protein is CSVSQGGEETQYF. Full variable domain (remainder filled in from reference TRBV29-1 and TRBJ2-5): SAVISQKPSRDICQRGTSLTIQCQVDSQVTMMFWYRQQPGQSLTLIATANQGSEATYESGFVIDKFPISRPNLTFSTLTVSNMSPEDSSIYLCSVSQGGEETQYFGPGTRLLVL.